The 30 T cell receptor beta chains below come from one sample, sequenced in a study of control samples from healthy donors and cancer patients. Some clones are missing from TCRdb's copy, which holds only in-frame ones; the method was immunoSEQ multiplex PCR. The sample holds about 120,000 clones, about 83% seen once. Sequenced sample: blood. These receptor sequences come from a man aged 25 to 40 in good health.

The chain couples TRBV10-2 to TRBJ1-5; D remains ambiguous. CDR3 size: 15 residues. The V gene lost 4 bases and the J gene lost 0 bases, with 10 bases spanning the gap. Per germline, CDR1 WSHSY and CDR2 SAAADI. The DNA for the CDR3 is TGCGCCAGCAGTGTCCGGTACAATAGCAATCAGCCCCAGCATTTT. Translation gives CASSVRYNSNQPQHF.

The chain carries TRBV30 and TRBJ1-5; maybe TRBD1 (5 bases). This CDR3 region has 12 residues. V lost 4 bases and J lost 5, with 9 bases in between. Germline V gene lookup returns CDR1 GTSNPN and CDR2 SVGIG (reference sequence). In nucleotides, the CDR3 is TGTGCCTGGACTTCGGGGGATCAGCCCCAGCATTTT. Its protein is CAWTSGDQPQHF.

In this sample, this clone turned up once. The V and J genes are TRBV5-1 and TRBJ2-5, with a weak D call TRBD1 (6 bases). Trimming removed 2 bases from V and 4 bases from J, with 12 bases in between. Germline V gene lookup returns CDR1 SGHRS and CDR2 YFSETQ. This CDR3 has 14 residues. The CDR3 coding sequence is TGCGCCAGCAGCTTTCTGGGACAAACAGAGACCCAGTACTTC. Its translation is CASSFLGQTETQYF.

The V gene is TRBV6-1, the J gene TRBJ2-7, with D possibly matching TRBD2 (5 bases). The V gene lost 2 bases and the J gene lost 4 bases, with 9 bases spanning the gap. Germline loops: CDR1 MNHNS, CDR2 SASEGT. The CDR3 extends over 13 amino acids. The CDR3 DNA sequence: TGTGCCAGCAGTGAAACCCGAGGGTACGAGCAGTACGTC. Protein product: CASSETRGYEQYV.

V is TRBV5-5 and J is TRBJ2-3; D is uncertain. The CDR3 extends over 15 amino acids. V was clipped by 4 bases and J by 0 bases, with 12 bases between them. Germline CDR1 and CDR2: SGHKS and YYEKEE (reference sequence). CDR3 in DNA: TGTGCCAGCAGCAACCCCATGGGGAGCACAGATACGCAGTATTTT. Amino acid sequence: CASSNPMGSTDTQYF.

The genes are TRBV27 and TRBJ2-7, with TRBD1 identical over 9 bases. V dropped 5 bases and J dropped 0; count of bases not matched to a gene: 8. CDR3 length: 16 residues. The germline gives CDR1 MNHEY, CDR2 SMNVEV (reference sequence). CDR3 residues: CASSLPGQGSSYEQYV. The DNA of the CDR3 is TGTGCCAGCAGTCTTCCGGGACAGGGTTCCTCCTACGAGCAGTACGTC.

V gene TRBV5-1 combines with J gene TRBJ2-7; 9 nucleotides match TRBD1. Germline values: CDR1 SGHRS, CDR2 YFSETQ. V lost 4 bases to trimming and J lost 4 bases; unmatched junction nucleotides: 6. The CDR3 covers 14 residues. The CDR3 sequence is CASSGTGQGYEQYF. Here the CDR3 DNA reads TGCGCCAGCAGCGGGACGGGACAGGGATACGAGCAGTACTTC. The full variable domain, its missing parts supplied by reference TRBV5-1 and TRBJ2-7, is KAGVTQTPRYLIKTRGQQVTLSCSPISGHRSVSWYQQTPGQGLQFLFEYFSETQRNKGNFPGRFSGRQFSNSRSEMNVSTLELGDSALYLCASSGTGQGYEQYFGPGTRLTVT.

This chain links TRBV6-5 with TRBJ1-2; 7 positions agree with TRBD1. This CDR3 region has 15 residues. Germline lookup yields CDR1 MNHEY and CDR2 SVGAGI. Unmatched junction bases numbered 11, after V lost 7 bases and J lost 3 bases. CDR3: CASNMNQGEDYGYTF. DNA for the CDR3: TGTGCCAGCAACATGAACCAGGGGGAGGACTATGGCTACACCTTC.

CDR3 in DNA: TGCAGCGAGTTAGGTCCCCCGGCCACTGAAGCTTTCTTT. As protein: CSELGPPATEAFF. V is TRBV29-1 and J is TRBJ1-1; D gene ambiguous. The CDR3 runs to 13 residues. V was cut by 7 bases and J by 4 bases, with 16 bases left in between. Germline lookup yields CDR1 SQVTM and CDR2 ANQGSEA.

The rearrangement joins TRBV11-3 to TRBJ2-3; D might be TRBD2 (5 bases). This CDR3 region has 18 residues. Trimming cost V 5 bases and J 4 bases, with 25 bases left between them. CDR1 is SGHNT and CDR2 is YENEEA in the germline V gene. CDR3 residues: CASSTSAGGFIGADTQYF. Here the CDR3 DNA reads TGTGCCAGCAGCACTAGTGCGGGTGGGTTCATTGGTGCAGATACGCAGTATTTT.

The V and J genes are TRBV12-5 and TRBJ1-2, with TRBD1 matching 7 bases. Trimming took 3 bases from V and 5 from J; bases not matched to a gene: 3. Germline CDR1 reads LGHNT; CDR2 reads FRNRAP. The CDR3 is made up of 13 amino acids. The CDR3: CASGFTGEYGYTF. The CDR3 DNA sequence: TGTGCTAGTGGTTTTACAGGGGAATATGGCTACACCTTC.

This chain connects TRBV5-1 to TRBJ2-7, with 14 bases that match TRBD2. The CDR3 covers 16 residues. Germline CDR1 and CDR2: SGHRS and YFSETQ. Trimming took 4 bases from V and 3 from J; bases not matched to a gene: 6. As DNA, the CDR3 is TGCGCCAGCAGCGACACCGGGACTAGCGGGGGCTACGAGCAGTACTTC. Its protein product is CASSDTGTSGGYEQYF.

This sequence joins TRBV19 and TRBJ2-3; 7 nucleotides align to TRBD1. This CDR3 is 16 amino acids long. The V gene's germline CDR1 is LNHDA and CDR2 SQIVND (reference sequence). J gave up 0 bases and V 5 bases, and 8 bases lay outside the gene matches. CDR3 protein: CASSSPGQPSTDTQYF. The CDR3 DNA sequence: TGTGCCAGTAGTTCCCCGGGACAGCCTAGCACAGATACGCAGTATTTT.

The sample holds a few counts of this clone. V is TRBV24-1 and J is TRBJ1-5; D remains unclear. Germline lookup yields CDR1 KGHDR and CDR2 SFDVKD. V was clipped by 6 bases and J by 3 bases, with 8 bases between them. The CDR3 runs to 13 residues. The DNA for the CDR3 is TGTGCCACCAGTCGCGGGAACAATCAGCCCCAGCATTTT. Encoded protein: CATSRGNNQPQHF.

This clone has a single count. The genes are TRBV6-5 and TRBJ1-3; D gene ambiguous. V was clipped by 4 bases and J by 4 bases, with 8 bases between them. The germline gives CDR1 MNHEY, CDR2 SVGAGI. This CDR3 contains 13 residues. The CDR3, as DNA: TGTGCCAGCAGTTCGGACCGAGGAAACACCATATATTTT. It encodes CASSSDRGNTIYF.

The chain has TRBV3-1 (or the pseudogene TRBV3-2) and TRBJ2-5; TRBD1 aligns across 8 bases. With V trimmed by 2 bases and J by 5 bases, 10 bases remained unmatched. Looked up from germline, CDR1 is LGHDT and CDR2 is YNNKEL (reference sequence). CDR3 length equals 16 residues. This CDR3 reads CASSQNPRTGPETQYF. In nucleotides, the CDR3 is TGTGCCAGCAGCCAAAACCCCCGGACAGGGCCCGAGACCCAGTACTTC.

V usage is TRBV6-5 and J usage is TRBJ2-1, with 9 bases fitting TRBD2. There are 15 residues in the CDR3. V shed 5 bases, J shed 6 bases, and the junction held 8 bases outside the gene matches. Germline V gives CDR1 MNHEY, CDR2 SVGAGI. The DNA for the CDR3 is TGTGCCAGCAGTAGGGCGGGGGGGCTGGTCAATGAGCAGTTCTTC. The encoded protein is CASSRAGGLVNEQFF.

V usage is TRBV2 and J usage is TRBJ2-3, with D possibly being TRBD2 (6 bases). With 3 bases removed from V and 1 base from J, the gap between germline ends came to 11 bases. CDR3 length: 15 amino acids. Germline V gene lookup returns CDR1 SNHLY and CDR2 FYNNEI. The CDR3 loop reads CASSEQRVGTDTQYF. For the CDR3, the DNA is TGTGCCAGCAGTGAGCAGCGGGTGGGCACAGATACGCAGTATTTT.

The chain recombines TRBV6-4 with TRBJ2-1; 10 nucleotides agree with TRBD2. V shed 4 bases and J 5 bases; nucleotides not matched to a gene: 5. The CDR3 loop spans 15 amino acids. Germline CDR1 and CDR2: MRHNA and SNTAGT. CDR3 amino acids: CASSALAGDNNEQFF. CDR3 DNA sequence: TGTGCCAGCAGTGCCCTAGCGGGGGACAACAATGAGCAGTTCTTC.

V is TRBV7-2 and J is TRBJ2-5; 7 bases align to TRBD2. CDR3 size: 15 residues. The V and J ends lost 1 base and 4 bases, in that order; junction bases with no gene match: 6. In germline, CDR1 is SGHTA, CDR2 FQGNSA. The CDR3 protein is CASSLDGGSSETQYF. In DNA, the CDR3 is TGTGCCAGCAGCTTAGACGGGGGGAGTTCAGAGACCCAGTACTTC.

CDR3 sequence: CASSRDRALEQYF. The CDR3 DNA follows: TGTGCCAGCAGCAGGGACAGGGCTTTAGAGCAGTACTTC. The chain joins TRBV11-2 to TRBJ2-7; 9 bases fit TRBD1. CDR1 is SGHAT and CDR2 is FQNNGV in the germline V gene. The junction had 6 bases not matched to a gene; V was cut back by 5 bases and J by 7 bases. The CDR3 consists of 13 residues.

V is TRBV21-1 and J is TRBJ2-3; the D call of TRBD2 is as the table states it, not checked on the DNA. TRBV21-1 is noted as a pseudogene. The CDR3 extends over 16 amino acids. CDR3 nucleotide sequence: TGTGCCAGCAGCTCACTTCCGGGGGGTAGCACAGATACGCAGTATTTT. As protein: CASSSLPGGSTDTQYF.

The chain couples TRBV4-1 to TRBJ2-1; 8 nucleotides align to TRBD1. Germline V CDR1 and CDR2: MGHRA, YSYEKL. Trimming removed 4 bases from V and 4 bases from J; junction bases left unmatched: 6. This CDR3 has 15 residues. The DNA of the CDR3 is TGCGCCAGCAGCCCTCAGGGGGCCAGGTACAATGAGCAGTTCTTC. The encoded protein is CASSPQGARYNEQFF.

This chain's CDR3 is CASSFGGGPSTDTQYF. The CDR3 coding sequence is TGTGCCAGCAGCTTCGGCGGGGGGCCGAGCACAGATACGCAGTATTTT. This sequence joins TRBV7-2 and TRBJ2-3; 8 bases line up with TRBD2. Germline CDR1 and CDR2: SGHTA and FQGNSA. There are 16 residues in the CDR3. With V trimmed by 3 bases and J by 0 bases, 5 bases remained unmatched.

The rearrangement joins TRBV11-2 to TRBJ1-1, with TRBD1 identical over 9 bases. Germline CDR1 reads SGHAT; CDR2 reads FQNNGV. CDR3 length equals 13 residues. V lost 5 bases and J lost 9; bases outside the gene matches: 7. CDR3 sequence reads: CASSPGQGMKAFF. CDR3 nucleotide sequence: TGTGCCAGCAGCCCGGGACAGGGTATGAAAGCTTTCTTT.

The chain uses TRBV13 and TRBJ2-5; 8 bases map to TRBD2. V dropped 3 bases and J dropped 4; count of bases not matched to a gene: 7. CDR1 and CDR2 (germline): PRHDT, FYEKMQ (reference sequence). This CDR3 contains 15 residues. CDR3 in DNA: TGTGCCAGCAGCTTTTGGCGGGGGGCGGTAGAGACCCAGTACTTC. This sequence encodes CASSFWRGAVETQYF.

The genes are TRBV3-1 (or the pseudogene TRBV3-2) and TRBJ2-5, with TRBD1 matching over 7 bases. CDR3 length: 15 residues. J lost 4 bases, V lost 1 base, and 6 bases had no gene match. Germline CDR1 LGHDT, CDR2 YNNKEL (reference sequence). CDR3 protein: CASSQVVGGRETQYF. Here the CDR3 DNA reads TGTGCCAGCAGCCAAGTCGTAGGGGGCCGAGAGACCCAGTACTTC.

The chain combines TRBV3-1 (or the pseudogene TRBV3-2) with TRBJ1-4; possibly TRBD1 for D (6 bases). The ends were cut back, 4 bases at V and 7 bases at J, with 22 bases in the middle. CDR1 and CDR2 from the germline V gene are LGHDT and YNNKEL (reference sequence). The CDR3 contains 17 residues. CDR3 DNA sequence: TGTGCCAGCAGCCCCGGGGGCTTTGTTCTCCTGGGTGAAAAACTGTTTTTT. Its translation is CASSPGGFVLLGEKLFF.

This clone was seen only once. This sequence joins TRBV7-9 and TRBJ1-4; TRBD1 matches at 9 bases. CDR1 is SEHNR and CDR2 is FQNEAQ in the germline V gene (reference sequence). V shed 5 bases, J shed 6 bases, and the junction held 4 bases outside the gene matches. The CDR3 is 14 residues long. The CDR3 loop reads CASSRTGGDEKLFF. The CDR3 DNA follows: TGTGCCAGCAGCCGAACAGGGGGCGATGAAAAACTGTTTTTT.

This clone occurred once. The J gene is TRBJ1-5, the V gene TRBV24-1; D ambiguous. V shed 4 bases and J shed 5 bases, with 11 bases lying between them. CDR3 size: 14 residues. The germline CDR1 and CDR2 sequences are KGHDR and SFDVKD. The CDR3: CATSDYTTDQPQHF. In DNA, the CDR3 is TGTGCCACCAGTGACTATACCACGGATCAGCCCCAGCATTTT.